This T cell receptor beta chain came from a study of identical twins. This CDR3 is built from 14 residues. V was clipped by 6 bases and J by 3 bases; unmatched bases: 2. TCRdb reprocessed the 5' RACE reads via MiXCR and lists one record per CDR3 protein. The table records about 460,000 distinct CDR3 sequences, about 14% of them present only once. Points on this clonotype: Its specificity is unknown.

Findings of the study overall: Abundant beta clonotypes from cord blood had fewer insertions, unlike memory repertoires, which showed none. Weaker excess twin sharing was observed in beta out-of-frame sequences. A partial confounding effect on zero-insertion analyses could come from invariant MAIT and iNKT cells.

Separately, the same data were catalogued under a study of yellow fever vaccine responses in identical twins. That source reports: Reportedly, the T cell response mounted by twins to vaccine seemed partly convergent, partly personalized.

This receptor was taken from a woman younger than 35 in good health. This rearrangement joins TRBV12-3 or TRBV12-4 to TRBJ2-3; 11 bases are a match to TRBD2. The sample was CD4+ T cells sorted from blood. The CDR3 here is CASRTSGITDTQYF. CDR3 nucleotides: TGTGCCAGCAGGACTAGCGGGATAACAGATACGCAGTATTTT.